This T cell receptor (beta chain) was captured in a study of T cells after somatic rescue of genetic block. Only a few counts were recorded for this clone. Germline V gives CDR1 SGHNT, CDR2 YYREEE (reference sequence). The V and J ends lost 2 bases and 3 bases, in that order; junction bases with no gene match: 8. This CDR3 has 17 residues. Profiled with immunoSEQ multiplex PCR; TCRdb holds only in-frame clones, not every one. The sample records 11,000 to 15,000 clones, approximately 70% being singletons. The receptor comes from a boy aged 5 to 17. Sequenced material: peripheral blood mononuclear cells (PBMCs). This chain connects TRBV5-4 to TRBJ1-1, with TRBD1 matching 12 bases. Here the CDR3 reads CASSFRDRGPVDTEAFF. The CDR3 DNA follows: TGTGCCAGCAGCTTCCGGGACAGGGGGCCGGTGGACACTGAAGCTTTCTTT.